These 6 T cell receptor beta chains share one sample of origin, sequenced in a study of Tregs in tolerant kidney transplant recipients (dated by TCRdb to between 2018 and 2020). The protocol used for the library was the immunoSEQ multiplex PCR assay. The clones in this table, taken by TCRdb from immuneACCESS, are in-frame only. Not every clone is retained; where verified, under half of the shortfall comes from an unresolved V gene, and the cause of the rest is unknown. Present in this sample are about 60,000 clones, just under 95% of which were seen just once. Of the sample, 11% is held by the ten largest clones. The time point label, read with the paper, signifies: blood sample drawn before combined kidney and bone marrow transplant. Sequenced here: CD8+ T cells from blood, sampled before the transplant. The receptors here all came from a human donor who received a combined kidney and bone marrow transplant.

This clone occurred once. V usage is TRBV27 and J usage is TRBJ2-7, with 9 bases that match TRBD2. Germline V gives CDR1 MNHEY, CDR2 SMNVEV (reference sequence). V was clipped by 7 bases and J by 3 bases; unmatched bases: 13. CDR3 length equals 16 residues. CDR3 loop: CASNWTSVRGCYEQYF. The CDR3 bases are TGTGCCAGCAACTGGACTAGCGTGAGGGGTTGCTACGAGCAGTACTTC.

The chain joins TRBV7-9 to TRBJ2-1, with D possibly TRBD2 on 6 matching bases. This CDR3 is built from 14 residues. Deletions cut 0 bases from V and 9 bases from J, with 12 bases between. Per germline, CDR1 SEHNR and CDR2 FQNEAQ (reference sequence). In DNA, the CDR3 is TGTGCCAGCAGCTTAGCTGCGGGATTAGGTGAGCAGTTCTTC. Amino acids: CASSLAAGLGEQFF.

The chain has TRBV4-2 and TRBJ2-6; tentatively, D is TRBD1 (6 bases). V was clipped by 2 bases and J by 2 bases, with 16 bases between them. The V gene's germline CDR1 is LGHNA and CDR2 YNFKEQ. CDR3 length: 18 residues. The CDR3 sequence is CASSQSVRTGTGANVLTF. CDR3 nucleotides: TGTGCCAGCAGCCAAAGCGTCCGAACAGGGACTGGGGCCAACGTCCTGACTTTC.

V is TRBV5-6 and J is TRBJ1-2; a weak D match, TRBD1 (6 bases). V was trimmed by 7 bases and J by 8 bases, leaving 18 bases between them. The CDR3 contains 13 residues. Germline lookup yields CDR1 SGHDT and CDR2 YYEEEE. CDR3 residues: CASGLWGRVGYTF. CDR3 bases: TGTGCCAGCGGCCTTTGGGGGCGTGTGGGCTACACCTTC.

This clone was seen once. The rearrangement uses TRBV7-8 and TRBJ2-7; 7 bases fit TRBD2. The CDR3 totals 14 residues. Trimming removed 1 base from V and 9 bases from J; junction bases left unmatched: 9. Germline values: CDR1 SGHVS, CDR2 FQNEAQ. As DNA, the CDR3 is TGTGCCAGCAGCTTAGAGGGAGGGCAACTAGGGCAGTACTTC. Its translation: CASSLEGGQLGQYF.

This chain connects TRBV9 to TRBJ1-5; D gene unclear. V was pared by 7 bases and J by 9 bases, with 20 bases between. Germline V gene data show CDR1 as SGDLS and CDR2 as YYNGEE. This CDR3 contains 14 residues. The CDR3 bases are TGTGCCAGCGGCCCTGACACCTCTAATGGGCCCCAGCATTTT. Translation gives CASGPDTSNGPQHF.